This record covers a single TCR beta chain. The CDR3 runs 13 residues. V was clipped by 5 bases and J by 10 bases; unmatched bases: 4. The entry originates in a study of blood T cell repertoires in COVID-19. Study overall: There were acute and convalescent COVID-19 samples, and they came from the United States, Italy and Spain. PBMCs, B-cell-depleted T cells, or T cells provided the cDNA or gDNA that made up the material.

Original processing notes: Amplification from reference gene primers served as the basis for estimated nucleated cell counts. Generated by immunoSEQ multiplex PCR, the TCRdb table keeps only in-frame clones and is missing some. V, J and clone size derive from that table, while D and trimming were established from the DNA sequence. This repertoire shows approximately 52,000 clones, under 95% found once; its top ten account for about 3.1%. V usage is TRBV12-3 or TRBV12-4 and J usage is TRBJ2-3, with 12 positions matching TRBD1. This receptor was obtained from a man aged 50 to 59 with acute or convalescent COVID-19. The sample consisted of peripheral blood. DNA of the CDR3: TGTGCCAGCAGTATCGGGACAGGGGGCGCGCAGTATTTT. Protein product: CASSIGTGGAQYF.